The 10 T cell receptor beta chains given below trace back to one sample, sequenced in a study of blood T cell repertoires in COVID-19. Generated by immunoSEQ multiplex PCR, the TCRdb table keeps only in-frame clones and is missing some. The table shows about 150,000 clones, with about 80% occurring only once. The sample consisted of peripheral blood. These receptors were collected from a woman in her sixties or seventies with acute or convalescent COVID-19.

This clone was detected a few times. The chain recombines TRBV6-2 or TRBV6-3 with TRBJ1-5, with TRBD1 as a possible D gene (5 bases). The V end was cut by 2 bases, the J end by 3 bases, with 8 bases between. Germline V gives CDR1 MNHEY, CDR2 SVGEGT. The CDR3 extends over 14 amino acids. The DNA of the CDR3 is TGTGCCAGCAGTTACCTGACAGCCAATCAGCCCCAGCATTTT. Its protein is CASSYLTANQPQHF.

The chain joins TRBV3-1 (or the pseudogene TRBV3-2) to TRBJ1-5; perhaps TRBD1 as D (6 bases). With 4 bases removed from V and 3 bases from J, the gap between germline ends came to 10 bases. Germline assignment: CDR1 LGHDT and CDR2 YNNKEL (reference sequence). There are 14 residues in the CDR3. The CDR3 DNA is TGTGCCAGCAGCCCGTGGACAGACAATCAGCCCCAGCATTTT. It encodes CASSPWTDNQPQHF.

V usage is TRBV28 and J usage is TRBJ1-5; 7 nucleotides align to TRBD1. The CDR3 runs 17 residues. The germline CDR1 and CDR2 sequences are MDHEN and SYDVKM. The V gene end was trimmed by 6 bases and the J gene end by 1 base; junction bases not matched to a gene: 12. CDR3 in amino acids: CASSQTRDSHSNQPQHF. Written as DNA, the CDR3 is TGTGCCAGCAGCCAGACTCGGGACAGCCACAGCAATCAGCCCCAGCATTTT.

The V and J genes are TRBV6-5 and TRBJ2-7, with 13 positions matching TRBD2. Germline lookup yields CDR1 MNHEY and CDR2 SVGAGI. This CDR3 has 15 residues. V shed 6 bases, J shed 3 bases, and the junction held 5 bases outside the gene matches. The CDR3: CASSWTSGGRYEQYV. The CDR3, as DNA: TGTGCCAGCAGCTGGACTAGCGGGGGTCGCTACGAGCAGTACGTC.

This chain connects TRBV6-5 to TRBJ2-7, with D unclear. V was pared by 6 bases and J by 2 bases, with 17 bases between. This CDR3 is built from 15 residues. CDR1 is MNHEY and CDR2 is SVGAGI in the germline V gene. CDR3 loop: CASRPQLDLTYEQYV. CDR3 bases: TGTGCCAGCAGGCCACAGTTGGATTTGACCTACGAGCAGTACGTC.

This clone was counted a single time. The chain joins TRBV6-6 to TRBJ1-6; D is ambiguous. The CDR3 totals 15 residues. Deletions cut 8 bases from V and 0 bases from J, with 11 bases between. Germline assignment: CDR1 MNHNY and CDR2 SVGAGI (reference sequence). CDR3 residues: CASLDRSSYNSPLHF. In DNA, the CDR3 is TGTGCCAGCCTCGATAGGAGCTCCTATAATTCACCCCTCCACTTT.

There are a few counts of this clone. The chain carries TRBV10-3 and TRBJ2-7; 8 bases map to TRBD2. V was clipped by 2 bases and J by 7 bases; unmatched bases: 10. Germline V gene data show CDR1 as ENHRY and CDR2 as SYGVKD. This CDR3 is built from 15 residues. CDR3 residues: CAISEMTAGGEEQYF. The DNA for the CDR3 is TGTGCCATCAGTGAGATGACGGCGGGGGGAGAAGAGCAGTACTTC.

The chain recombines TRBV27 with TRBJ2-1; TRBD1 matches at 9 bases. With V trimmed by 4 bases and J by 8 bases, 12 bases remained unmatched. Germline V gene data show CDR1 as MNHEY and CDR2 as SMNVEV (reference sequence). The CDR3 totals 16 residues. CDR3 residues: CASSSFGTGQWYEQFF. The CDR3 DNA follows: TGTGCCAGCAGTTCCTTTGGGACAGGGCAGTGGTATGAGCAGTTCTTC.

V is TRBV10-3 and J is TRBJ1-2, with D possibly being TRBD1 (6 bases). The germline V gene has CDR1 ENHRY and CDR2 SYGVKD. This CDR3 has 12 amino acids. V was clipped by 4 bases and J by 7 bases, with 10 bases between them. CDR3 region: CAISGGGGGYTF. The CDR3 region has the DNA TGTGCCATCAGTGGGGGGGGCGGTGGCTACACCTTC.

The rearrangement links TRBV27 to TRBJ2-5, with 12 nucleotides matching TRBD2. The CDR3 loop spans 16 amino acids. Germline loops: CDR1 MNHEY, CDR2 SMNVEV (reference sequence). V lost 5 bases to trimming and J lost 9 bases; unmatched junction nucleotides: 13. Here the CDR3 reads CASSPGVASGGASQYF. The DNA of the CDR3 is TGTGCCAGCAGTCCGGGGGTGGCTAGCGGGGGGGCCTCCCAGTACTTC.